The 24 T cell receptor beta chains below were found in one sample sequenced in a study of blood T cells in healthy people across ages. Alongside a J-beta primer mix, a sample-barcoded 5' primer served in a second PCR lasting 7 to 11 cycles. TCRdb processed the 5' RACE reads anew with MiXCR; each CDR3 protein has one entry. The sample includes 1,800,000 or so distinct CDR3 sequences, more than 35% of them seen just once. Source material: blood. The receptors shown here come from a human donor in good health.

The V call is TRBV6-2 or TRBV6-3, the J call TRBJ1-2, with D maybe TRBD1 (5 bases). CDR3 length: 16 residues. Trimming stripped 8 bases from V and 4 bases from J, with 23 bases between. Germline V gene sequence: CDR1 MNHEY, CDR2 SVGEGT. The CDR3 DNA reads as TGTGCCAGCGGACTAACAAGTCAGGGACTGGGCTATGGCTACACCTTC. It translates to CASGLTSQGLGYGYTF.

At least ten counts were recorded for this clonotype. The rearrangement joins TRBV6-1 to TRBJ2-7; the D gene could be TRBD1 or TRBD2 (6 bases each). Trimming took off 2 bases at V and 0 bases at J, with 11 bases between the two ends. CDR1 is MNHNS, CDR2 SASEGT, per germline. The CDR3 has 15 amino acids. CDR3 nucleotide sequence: TGTGCCAGCAGTGAATTAGGGGGGAGCTCCTACGAGCAGTACTTC. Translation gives CASSELGGSSYEQYF.

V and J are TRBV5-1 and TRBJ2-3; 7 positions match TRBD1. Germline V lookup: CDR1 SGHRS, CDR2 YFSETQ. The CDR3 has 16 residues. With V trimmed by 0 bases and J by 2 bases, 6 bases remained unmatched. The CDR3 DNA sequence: TGCGCCAGCAGCTTGGCCGAGGGACAGCTCACAGATACGCAGTATTTT. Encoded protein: CASSLAEGQLTDTQYF.

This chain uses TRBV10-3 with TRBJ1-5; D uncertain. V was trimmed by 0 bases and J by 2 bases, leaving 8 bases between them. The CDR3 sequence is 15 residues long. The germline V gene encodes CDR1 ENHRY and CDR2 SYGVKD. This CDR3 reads CAISESIGGNQPQHF. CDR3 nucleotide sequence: TGTGCCATCAGTGAGTCAATCGGGGGCAATCAGCCCCAGCATTTT.

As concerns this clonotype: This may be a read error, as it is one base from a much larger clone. CDR3 sequence: CSVSRGFYKNEQFF. CDR3 nucleotide sequence: TGCAGTGTTAGTCGGGGTTTTTATAAGAATGAGCAGTTCTTC. The chain has TRBV20-1 and TRBJ2-1; TRBD2 is a possible D gene (5 bases). The CDR3 is 14 residues long. V dropped 7 bases and J dropped 7 bases, with 20 bases sitting between them. Germline assignment: CDR1 DFQATT and CDR2 SNEGSKA (reference sequence).

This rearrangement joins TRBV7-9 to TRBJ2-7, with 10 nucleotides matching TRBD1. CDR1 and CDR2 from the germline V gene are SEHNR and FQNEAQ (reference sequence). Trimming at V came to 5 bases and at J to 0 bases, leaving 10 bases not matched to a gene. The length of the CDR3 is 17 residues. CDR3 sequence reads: CASSLGGTGASSYEQYF. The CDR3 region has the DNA TGTGCCAGCAGCCTAGGGGGGACAGGGGCGTCCTCCTACGAGCAGTACTTC.

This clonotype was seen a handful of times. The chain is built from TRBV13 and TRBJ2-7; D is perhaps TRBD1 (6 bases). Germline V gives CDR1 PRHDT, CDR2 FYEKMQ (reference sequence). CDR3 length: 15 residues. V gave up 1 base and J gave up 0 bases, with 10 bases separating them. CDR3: CASSLAGAISYEQYF. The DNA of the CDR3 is TGTGCCAGCAGCTTAGCAGGGGCAATCTCCTACGAGCAGTACTTC.

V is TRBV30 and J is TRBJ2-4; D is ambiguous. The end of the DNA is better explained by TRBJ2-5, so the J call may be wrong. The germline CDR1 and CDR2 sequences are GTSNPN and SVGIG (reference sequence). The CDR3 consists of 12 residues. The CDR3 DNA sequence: TGTGCCTGGAAGCGAGCTGGCGAGACCCAGTACTTC. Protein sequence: CAWKRAGETQYF.

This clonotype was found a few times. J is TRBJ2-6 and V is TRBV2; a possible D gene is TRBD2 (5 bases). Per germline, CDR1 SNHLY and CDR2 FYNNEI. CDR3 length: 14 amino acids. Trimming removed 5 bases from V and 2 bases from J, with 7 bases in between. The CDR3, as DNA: TGTGCCAGCAGTACTAGTACTGGGGCCAACGTCCTGACTTTC. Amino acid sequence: CASSTSTGANVLTF.

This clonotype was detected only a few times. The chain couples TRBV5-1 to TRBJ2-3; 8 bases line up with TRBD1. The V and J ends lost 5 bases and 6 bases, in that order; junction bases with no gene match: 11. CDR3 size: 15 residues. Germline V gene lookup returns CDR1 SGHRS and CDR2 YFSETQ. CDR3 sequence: CASSLERTGYDTQYF. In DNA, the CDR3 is TGCGCCAGCAGTCTGGAGAGGACAGGGTACGATACGCAGTATTTT.

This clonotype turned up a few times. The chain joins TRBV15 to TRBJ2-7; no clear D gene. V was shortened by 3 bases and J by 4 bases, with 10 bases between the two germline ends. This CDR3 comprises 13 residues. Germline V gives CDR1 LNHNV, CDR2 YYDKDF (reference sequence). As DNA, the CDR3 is TGTGCCACCAGCAGCCTTTTGGGTTACGAGCAGTACTTC. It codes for CATSSLLGYEQYF.

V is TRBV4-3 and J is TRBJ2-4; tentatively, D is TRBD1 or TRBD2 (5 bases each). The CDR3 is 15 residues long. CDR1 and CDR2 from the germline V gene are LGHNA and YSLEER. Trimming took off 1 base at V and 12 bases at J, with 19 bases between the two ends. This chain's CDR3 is CASSQVRGDGRTQYF. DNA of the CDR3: TGCGCCAGCAGCCAAGTTCGTGGGGACGGTAGGACTCAGTACTTC.

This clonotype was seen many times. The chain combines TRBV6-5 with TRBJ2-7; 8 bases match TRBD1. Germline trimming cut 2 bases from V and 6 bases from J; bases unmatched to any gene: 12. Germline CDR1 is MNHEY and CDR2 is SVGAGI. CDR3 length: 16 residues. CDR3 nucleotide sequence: TGTGCCAGCAGTTACACCACTCCGACAGGGGTGGTCGAGCAGTACTTC. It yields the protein CASSYTTPTGVVEQYF.

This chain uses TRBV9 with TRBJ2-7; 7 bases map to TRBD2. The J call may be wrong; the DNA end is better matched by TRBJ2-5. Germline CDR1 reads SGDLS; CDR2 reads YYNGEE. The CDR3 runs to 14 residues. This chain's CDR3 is CASSVGEGQETQYF. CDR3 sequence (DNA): TGTGCCAGCAGCGTAGGGGAGGGCCAAGAGACCCAGTACTTC.

The CDR3 reads CSARDIASGDTQTQYF. In DNA form, the CDR3 reads TGCAGTGCTAGAGATATTGCTAGCGGGGATACTCAGACCCAGTACTTC. The chain carries TRBV20-1 and TRBJ2-5; 9 bases align to TRBD2. This CDR3 has 16 residues. CDR1 DFQATT and CDR2 SNEGSKA come from the germline V gene (reference sequence). With V trimmed by 0 bases and J by 6 bases, 11 bases remained unmatched.

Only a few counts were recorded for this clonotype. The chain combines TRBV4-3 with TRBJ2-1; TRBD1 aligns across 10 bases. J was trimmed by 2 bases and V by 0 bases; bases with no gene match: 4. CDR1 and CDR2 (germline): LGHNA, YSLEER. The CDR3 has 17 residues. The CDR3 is CASSQEGGQGAYNEQFF. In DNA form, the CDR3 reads TGCGCCAGCAGCCAAGAAGGAGGACAGGGGGCCTACAATGAGCAGTTCTTC.

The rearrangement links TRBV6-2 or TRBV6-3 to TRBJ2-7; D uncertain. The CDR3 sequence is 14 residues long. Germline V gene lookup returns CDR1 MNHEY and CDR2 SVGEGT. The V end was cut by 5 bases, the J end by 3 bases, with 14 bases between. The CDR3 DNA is TGTGCCAGCAGTCTTCCGACTGGTGACTACGAGCAGTACTTC. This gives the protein CASSLPTGDYEQYF.

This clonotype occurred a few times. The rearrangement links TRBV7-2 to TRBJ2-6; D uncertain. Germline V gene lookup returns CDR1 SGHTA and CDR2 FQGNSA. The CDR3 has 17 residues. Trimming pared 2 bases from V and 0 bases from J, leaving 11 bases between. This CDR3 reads CASSLYLFRSGANVLTF. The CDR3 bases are TGTGCCAGCAGCTTATATCTGTTCCGCTCTGGGGCCAACGTCCTGACTTTC.

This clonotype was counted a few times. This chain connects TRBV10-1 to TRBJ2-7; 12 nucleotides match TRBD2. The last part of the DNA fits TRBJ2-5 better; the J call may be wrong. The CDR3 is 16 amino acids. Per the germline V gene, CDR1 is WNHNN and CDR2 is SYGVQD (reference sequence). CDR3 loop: CASSEASGGAEETQYF. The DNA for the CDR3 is TGCGCCAGCAGTGAAGCTAGCGGGGGGGCCGAAGAGACCCAGTACTTC.

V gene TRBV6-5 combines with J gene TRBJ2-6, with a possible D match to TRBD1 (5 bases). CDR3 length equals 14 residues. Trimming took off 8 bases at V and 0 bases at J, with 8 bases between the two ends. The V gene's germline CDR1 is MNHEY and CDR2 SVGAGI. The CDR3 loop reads CASLRVSGANVLTF. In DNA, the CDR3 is TGTGCCAGCCTCAGGGTCTCTGGGGCCAACGTCCTGACTTTC.

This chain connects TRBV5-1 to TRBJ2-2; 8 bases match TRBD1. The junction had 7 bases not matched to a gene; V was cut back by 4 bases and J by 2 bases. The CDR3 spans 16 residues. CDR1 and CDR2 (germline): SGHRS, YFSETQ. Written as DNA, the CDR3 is TGCGCCAGCAGCCTCACTGGACAGGGTAACACCGGGGAGCTGTTTTTT. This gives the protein CASSLTGQGNTGELFF.

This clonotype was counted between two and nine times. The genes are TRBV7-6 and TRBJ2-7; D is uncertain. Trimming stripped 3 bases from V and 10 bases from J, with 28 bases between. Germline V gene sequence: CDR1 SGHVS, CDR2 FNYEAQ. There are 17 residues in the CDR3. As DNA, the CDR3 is TGTGCCAGCAGCTTCCGGGTGCATGGGTTACCTCAAGAGACTCAGTACTTC. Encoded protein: CASSFRVHGLPQETQYF.

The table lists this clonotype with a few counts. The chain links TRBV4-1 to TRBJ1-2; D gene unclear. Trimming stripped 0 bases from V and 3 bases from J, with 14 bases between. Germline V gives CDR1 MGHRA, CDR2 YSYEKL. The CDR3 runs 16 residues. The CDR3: CASSQDSRARDYGYTF. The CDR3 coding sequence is TGCGCCAGCAGCCAAGATTCAAGGGCTCGGGACTATGGCTACACCTTC.

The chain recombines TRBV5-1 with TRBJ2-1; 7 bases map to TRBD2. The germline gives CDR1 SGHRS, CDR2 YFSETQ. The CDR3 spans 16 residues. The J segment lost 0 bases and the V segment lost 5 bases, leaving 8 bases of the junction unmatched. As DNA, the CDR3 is TGCGCCAGCAGTCGTTTAGCGGGTAGCTCCTACAATGAGCAGTTCTTC. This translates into CASSRLAGSSYNEQFF.